This T cell receptor (delta chain) was profiled in a study of γδ T cells in repeated Plasmodium falciparum infection (dated by TCRdb to the early 2020s). Notes on the research overall: Malian children exposed to intense seasonal malaria transmission were enrolled in the natural-infection arm and compared with Australian children matched for age and gender. Four to six malaria-naive U.S. adults underwent four controlled human malaria infections by bites from P. falciparum NF54-infected Anopheles stephensi mosquitoes over 644 days. Samples were collected from controlled-infection subjects at baseline, immediately before selected infections, and 21 days after each infection. Malian gammadelta TCR repertoires were analysed cross-sectionally during no-transmission periods and longitudinally across acute febrile malaria episodes. The study examined how repeated Plasmodium falciparum infection shapes the human gammadelta T cell repertoire, using natural infection in Mali and controlled human malaria infection.

For bulk TCR repertoire analysis, Vgamma9/Vdelta2+ and Vdelta2-negative gammadelta T cell populations were flow-sorted out of peripheral blood mononuclear cells. This clone was seen a handful of times. What this receptor recognizes is not known. TCRdb shows a much larger clone's protein in place of this DNA's translation, and the two differ at residue 10, likely through a read error; the protein shown is translated from the DNA. Library preparation employed multiplex PCR. Reads for this sample came from an Illumina MiSeq. From each sorted gammadelta T cell sample, both TCR gamma (TRG) and TCR delta (TRD) chains were sequenced. The authors' pipeline ran thus. Repertoire analyses included clonotype tree plots, accumulated frequency of the top 20 clonotypes, diversity index (DI) and D75 metrics. After TCRdb called clones again from the public reads with CATT, rows with identical DNA were merged. These V and J calls originate from TCRdb's pipeline instead of the authors' own analysis. For this sample the table gives around 82,000 delta-chain clones, of which over 1.3% were detected only once. The ten largest make up under 9.5% of the sample.

Overall study outcomes, separate from this receptor: Compared with Australian children, Malian children appeared to have Vdelta2-negative gammadelta TCR repertoires that were more clonally expanded, less diverse and less shared. The controlled-infection cohort was small, limiting analysis of inter-individual variability in gammadelta T cell responses. The Malian cohort came from a small rural village of predominantly one ethnic group, limiting generalizability. Repeated controlled infections appeared to drive waves of new clonotype selection in Vdelta2-negative, largely Vdelta1+, gammadelta TCR repertoires. Vgamma9/Vdelta2+ TCR repertoires showed a highly stable polyclonal repertoire over time and infection, with many inter-individual overlapping TCRgamma sequences.

The CDR3 runs 16 amino acids, cysteine and phenylalanine included. The read is trimmed to its CDR3 DNA, 48 bases read in frame from base 1. The trim is 3 bases for V and 5 bases for J, with a gap of 19 bases between the germline ends. CDR1 and CDR2, looked up from the germline V gene, are TSWWSYY and QGS. This TCR was recovered from a pool of human donors (malaria-infected and uninfected, not separated). Sequencing used gamma-delta T cells from blood. The rearranged chain carries TRDV1 and TRDJ1; perhaps TRDD3 is the D gene, with 5 bases matching. The DNA sequence reads TGTGCTCTTGGGGATCCCGGGCGCGCGGTGGGGGATAAACTCATCTTT. This sequence encodes CALGDPGRAVGDKLIF.